A selection of T cell receptor beta chains follows, all from one sample in a study of T cell repertoires in cytomegalovirus infection. In TCRdb, the reads were re-called with MiXCR into one record per CDR3 protein. The table lists 100,000 to 150,000 distinct CDR3 sequences, 20% to 30% of them singletons. Their target antigens are unknown. The sample consisted of PBMCs, sequenced either directly or after in vitro stimulation (not recorded which). Receptors originate from a human donor in good health (CMV status not recorded). Some clones in this sample may be carry-over from other donors' samples. Both conserved end residues are part of each CDR3. A D gene is named only where the DNA matches it firmly. A row's size may be missing; if present it is once, few, many or a size class.

clone_size d_call j_call v_call cdr3_aa cdr3_nt
few TRBD1 TRBJ1-4 TRBV28 CASRDRGSTNEKLFF TGTGCCAGCAGGGACAGGGGCTCAACTAATGAAAAACTGTTTTTT
few . TRBJ1-1 TRBV6-6 CASSYSSANTEAFF TGTGCCAGCAGTTACTCTTCAGCCAACACTGAAGCTTTCTTT
few . TRBJ1-3 TRBV5-3 CASENLGRRGPSGNTIYF TGTGCCAGCGAAAACTTGGGACGGAGAGGACCCTCTGGAAACACCATATATTTT
. . TRBJ2-5 TRBV18 CASSPGDQETQYF TGTGCCAGCTCACCAGGAGATCAAGAGACCCAGTACTTC
few . TRBJ2-1 TRBV12-5 CASGTNREGGYNEQFF TGTGCTAGTGGCACAAACAGGGAGGGGGGGTACAATGAGCAGTTCTTC
many . TRBJ2-2 TRBV7-2 CASSLVGNSDTGELFF TGTGCCAGCAGCTTAGTGGGTAACTCAGACACCGGGGAGCTGTTTTTT
few . TRBJ1-1 TRBV11-2 CATRIGLNTEAFF TGTGCCACCCGAATTGGACTTAACACTGAAGCTTTCTTT
few . TRBJ2-5 TRBV20-1 CSATGSGKTTQYF TGCAGTGCTACTGGGAGCGGAAAAACGACCCAGTACTTC
. TRBD2 TRBJ2-1 TRBV18 CASSPTSGSDEQFF TGTGCCAGCTCACCAACTAGCGGGAGCGATGAGCAGTTCTTC
. . TRBJ2-2 TRBV7-9 CASSLGTSTGELFF TGTGCCAGCAGCCTCGGGACCTCTACCGGGGAGCTGTTTTTT
. . TRBJ2-1 TRBV19 CASSTLAEEQFF TGTGCCAGTAGTACACTAGCTGAGGAGCAGTTCTTC
few . TRBJ2-1 TRBV6-2/TRBV6-3 CASSYSGLYNEQFF TGTGCCAGCAGTTACTCGGGACTGTACAATGAGCAGTTCTTC
. . TRBJ2-7 TRBV27 CASSLLSGAGYEQYF TGTGCCAGCAGTTTATTGTCGGGGGCTGGCTACGAGCAGTACTTC
. TRBD1 TRBJ1-4 TRBV7-2 CASSRQGDNEKLFF TGTGCCAGCAGCCGACAGGGTGATAATGAAAAACTGTTTTTT
many . TRBJ1-1 TRBV7-2 CASSPRARAVTEAFF TGTGCCAGCAGCCCACGGGCCCGGGCGGTCACTGAAGCTTTCTTT
. . TRBJ1-2 TRBV5-5 CASTLPGRNYGYTF TGTGCCAGCACCCTCCCCGGACGGAACTATGGCTACACCTTC
few . TRBJ2-3 TRBV7-2 CASTLVSAADTQYF TGTGCCAGCACCTTAGTTAGCGCGGCAGATACGCAGTATTTT
few . TRBJ1-1 TRBV3-1 CASSQVRRNTEAFF TGTGCCAGCAGCCAAGTGAGGCGGAACACTGAAGCTTTCTTT
few . TRBJ2-2 TRBV2 CASSEARQGSGELFF TGTGCCAGCAGTGAAGCCCGGCAGGGGTCCGGGGAGCTGTTTTTT
many . TRBJ2-7 TRBV7-2 CASSSPGGGSSYEQYF TGTGCCAGCAGTTCCCCCGGTGGGGGGAGCTCCTACGAGCAGTACTTC
few . TRBJ2-3 TRBV7-6 CASSQLGQGALLFQDTQYF TGTGCCAGCAGCCAATTGGGGCAGGGAGCCCTACTTTTCCAAGATACGCAGTATTTT
. TRBD2 TRBJ2-7 TRBV28 CASSPASSGRAYEQYF TGTGCCAGCAGCCCGGCCTCTAGCGGGCGGGCCTACGAGCAGTACTTC
. . TRBJ2-3 TRBV18 CASSPLAEPSTDTQYF TGTGCCAGCTCACCACTCGCGGAGCCTAGCACAGATACGCAGTATTTT
. . TRBJ2-7 TRBV6-6 CASTRGSEPHYEQYF TGTGCCAGCACCCGAGGGTCGGAGCCCCACTACGAGCAGTACTTC
. TRBD2 TRBJ2-3 TRBV28 CASSFQREGTDTQYF TGTGCCAGCAGTTTCCAGCGGGAGGGGACAGATACGCAGTATTTT
. . TRBJ1-5 TRBV9 CASSVSPGGDQPQHF TGTGCCAGCAGCGTCTCCCCCGGAGGGGATCAGCCCCAGCATTTT
. . TRBJ1-1 TRBV16 CASSQDWGSGDTEAFF TGTGCCAGCAGCCAGGATTGGGGTTCGGGGGACACTGAAGCTTTCTTT
. . TRBJ2-1 TRBV5-5 CASRKYNEQFF TGTGCCAGCAGGAAATACAATGAGCAGTTCTTC
few . TRBJ2-7 TRBV18 CASSPGQSYEQYF TGTGCCAGCTCACCTGGACAGTCCTACGAGCAGTACTTC
. . TRBJ2-1 TRBV6-1 CASSEGPPSSYNEQFF TGTGCCAGCAGTGAGGGACCTCCAAGCTCCTACAATGAGCAGTTCTTC
. . TRBJ2-2 TRBV12-3/TRBV12-4 CASSGTNTGELFF TGTGCCAGCAGCGGAACGAACACCGGGGAGCTGTTTTTT
. . TRBJ1-3 TRBV25-1 CASSESGAGNTIYF TGTGCCAGCAGTGAATCCGGGGCTGGAAACACCATATATTTT
many . TRBJ2-1 TRBV6-2/TRBV6-3 CASKGTHGNEQFF TGTGCCAGCAAAGGGACTCACGGGAATGAGCAGTTCTTC
few . TRBJ1-5 TRBV6-4 CASRATGNSNQPQHF TGTGCCAGCAGGGCGACAGGAAATAGCAATCAGCCCCAGCATTTT
once . TRBJ2-2 TRBV12-3/TRBV12-4 CASTRDENTGELFF TGTGCCAGCACCCGGGACGAGAACACCGGGGAGCTGTTTTTT
few TRBD2 TRBJ2-7 TRBV20-1 CSARFYRSGSSYEQYF TGCAGTGCTAGATTTTACAGGAGCGGGAGCTCCTACGAGCAGTACTTC
many . TRBJ2-3 TRBV7-2 CASSDGRSTDTQYF TGTGCCAGTTCAGACGGGAGAAGCACAGATACGCAGTATTTT
many . TRBJ2-3 TRBV7-2 CASSPGVGHVRSTQYF TGTGCCAGCAGCCCAGGAGTGGGACACGTCCGTTCTACGCAGTATTTT
. . TRBJ2-2 TRBV6-4 CATRRLAPTGELFF TGTGCCACCAGACGGCTAGCACCCACCGGGGAGCTGTTTTTT
few TRBD2 TRBJ2-1 TRBV6-1 CASSEKLPGGEQFF TGTGCCAGCAGTGAAAAACTCCCGGGGGGTGAGCAGTTCTTC
few . TRBJ1-6 TRBV12-3/TRBV12-4 CASSGTRTPLHF TGTGCCAGCAGCGGGACCAGGACACCCCTCCACTTT
many . TRBJ2-3 TRBV5-1 CASSLAPLTDTQYF TGCGCCAGCAGCTTGGCTCCCCTCACAGATACGCAGTATTTT
. . TRBJ1-1 TRBV19 CASSIVGKMNTEAFF TGTGCCAGTAGTATTGTAGGCAAGATGAACACTGAAGCTTTCTTT
. . TRBJ2-5 TRBV20-1 CSPYAGGETQYF TGCAGTCCCTATGCAGGGGGGGAGACCCAGTACTTC
. . TRBJ1-5 TRBV4-1 CASSRVLGNQPQHF TGCGCCAGCAGCCGGGTGTTAGGCAATCAGCCCCAGCATTTT
few . TRBJ1-1 TRBV19 CASKDRGHPEAFF TGTGCCAGTAAAGACCGGGGTCACCCTGAAGCTTTCTTT
once . TRBJ2-7 TRBV6-5 CASSRQDWDYEQYF TGTGCCAGCAGTCGGCAGGACTGGGACTACGAGCAGTACTTC
few . TRBJ2-3 TRBV12-3/TRBV12-4 CASSSLETSTDTQYF TGTGCCAGCAGTTCCCTCGAGACTAGCACAGATACGCAGTATTTT
. TRBD1 TRBJ1-1 TRBV30 CACRTGGRNTEAFF TGTGCCTGTAGGACAGGGGGACGGAACACTGAAGCTTTCTTT
few . TRBJ2-5 TRBV5-8 CASSRRVGDLETQYF TGTGCCAGCAGCCGAAGAGTGGGGGACTTGGAGACCCAGTACTTC